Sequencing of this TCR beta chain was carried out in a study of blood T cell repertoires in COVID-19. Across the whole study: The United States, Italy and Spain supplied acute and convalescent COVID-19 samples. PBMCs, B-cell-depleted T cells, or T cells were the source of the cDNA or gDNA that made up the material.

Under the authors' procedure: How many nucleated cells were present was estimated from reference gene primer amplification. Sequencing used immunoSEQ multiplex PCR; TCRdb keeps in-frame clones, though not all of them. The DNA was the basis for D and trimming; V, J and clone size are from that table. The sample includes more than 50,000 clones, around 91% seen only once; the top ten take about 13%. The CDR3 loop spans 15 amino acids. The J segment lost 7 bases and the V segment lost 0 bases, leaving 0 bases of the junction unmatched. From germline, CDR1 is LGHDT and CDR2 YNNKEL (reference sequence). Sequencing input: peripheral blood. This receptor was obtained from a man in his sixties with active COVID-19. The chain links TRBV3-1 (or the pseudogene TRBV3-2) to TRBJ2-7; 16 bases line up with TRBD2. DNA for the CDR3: TGTGCCAGCAGCCAAGAGGGACTAGCGGGGGGGGAGCAGTACTTC. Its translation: CASSQEGLAGGEQYF.